This TCR beta chain was profiled in a study of shared clonotypes between healthy human individuals. At the level of the study: A few men and two women, aged 18 to 49, were donors.

With regard to this clone: What it binds is unknown. This sample also contains other DNA sequences that code for the same CDR3.

Repertoires were generated with immunoSEQ multiplex PCR, while TCRdb's copy carries only in-frame clones and drops some. The sample consists of roughly 2.2 million clones, around 93% of them appearing once. Findings of the study overall: Non-shared clonotypes showed lower generation probabilities than clonotypes common to all four donors.

The V and J ends lost 0 bases and 0 bases respectively, with 9 bases between them. The CDR3 length is 17 residues. Germline-derived CDR1 and CDR2 are KGHSH and LQKENI. The sequencing input was naive CD4+ T cells from PBMCs. Subset of the sample: CD45RA+ positively selected. This sequence was found in a man aged 18-30 years in good health. Some clones in this sample may be carry-over from other donors' samples. The chain is built from TRBV18 and TRBJ2-6; D gene uncertain. The CDR3 region is CASSPPGRASGANVLTF. The DNA of the CDR3 is TGTGCCAGCTCACCACCGGGCAGAGCCTCTGGGGCCAACGTCCTGACTTTC.